This is a list of T cell receptor beta chains from one sample in a study of cytomegalovirus exposure and HLA in healthy donors. The data were produced by immunoSEQ multiplex PCR, yet TCRdb's version contains in-frame clones alone and is incomplete. The sample lists about 90,000 clones, over 60% occurring once. The specimen sequenced was PBMCs. The source of these receptors is a woman between 45 and 60 years old in good health and CMV-seropositive. CDR3s include the opening cysteine and the closing phenylalanine or tryptophan. D genes are given only for firm matches. Not every row has a clone size; where given, it reads once, few, many or a size class.

J,V,D,size,CDR3,DNA
TRBJ2-3,TRBV5-1,-,few,CASSFGGASTDTQYF,TGCGCCAGCAGCTTTGGTGGGGCCAGCACAGATACGCAGTATTTT
TRBJ1-6,TRBV7-9,-,-,CASSLVAGHISPLHF,TGTGCCAGCAGCTTAGTTGCAGGCCATATTTCACCCCTCCACTTT
TRBJ1-1,TRBV23-1,-,once,CASSQWGPNDTEAFF,TGCGCCAGCAGTCAATGGGGCCCGAACGACACTGAAGCTTTCTTT
TRBJ2-6,TRBV5-1,-,-,CASSPDTGAGANVLTF,TGCGCCAGCAGCCCCGATACGGGAGCCGGGGCCAACGTCCTGACTTTC
TRBJ1-6,TRBV5-4,-,-,CASSSDRDSPLHF,TGTGCCAGCAGCTCCGACAGAGATTCACCCCTCCACTTT
TRBJ1-2,TRBV7-8,-,-,CASSLLTGSYGYTF,TGTGCCAGCAGCTTACTAACAGGGTCCTATGGCTACACCTTC
TRBJ2-5,TRBV28,-,few,CASSRAAGAPKETQYF,TGTGCCAGCAGCCGAGCCGCGGGGGCGCCGAAAGAGACCCAGTACTTC
TRBJ1-2,TRBV11-2,TRBD1,-,CASSLGDRVYGYTF,TGTGCCAGCAGCTTAGGCGACAGGGTATATGGCTACACCTTC
TRBJ1-2,TRBV2,-,-,CASSERWREDYGYTF,TGTGCCAGCAGTGAACGCTGGAGGGAAGACTATGGCTACACCTTC
TRBJ2-3,TRBV27,TRBD1,-,CASSLVGTGTDTQYF,TGTGCCAGCAGTTTGGTCGGGACAGGCACAGATACGCAGTATTTT
TRBJ2-1,TRBV27,TRBD2,-,CASSLGGLAGDNEQFF,TGTGCCAGCAGTTTAGGAGGGCTAGCGGGGGACAATGAGCAGTTCTTC
TRBJ2-7,TRBV2,-,-,CASTGQPYEQYF,TGTGCCAGCACAGGACAGCCCTACGAGCAGTACTTC
TRBJ2-7,TRBV25-1,TRBD1,-,CASSPGTAYEQYF,TGTGCCAGCAGCCCCGGGACAGCTTACGAGCAGTACTTC
TRBJ1-2,TRBV28,-,-,CASSLTDFGYTF,TGTGCCAGCAGCCTGACAGATTTCGGCTACACCTTC
TRBJ2-5,TRBV5-1,-,once,CASSLEGQETQYF,TGCGCCAGCAGCTTGGAGGGGCAAGAGACCCAGTACTTC
TRBJ2-1,TRBV14,-,few,CASSPPGPYNEQFF,TGTGCCAGCAGCCCACCAGGGCCCTACAATGAGCAGTTCTTC
TRBJ2-6,TRBV7-6,-,few,CASSPRQSSGANVLTF,TGTGCCAGCAGCCCCCGACAAAGCTCTGGGGCCAACGTCCTGACTTTC
TRBJ2-2,TRBV19,TRBD1,-,CASSIDRGHNTGELFF,TGTGCCAGTAGTATAGACAGGGGGCACAACACCGGGGAGCTGTTTTTT
TRBJ2-2,TRBV7-2,TRBD1,once,CASSLTGTGDTGELFF,TGTGCCAGCAGTCTTACCGGGACAGGGGACACCGGGGAGCTGTTTTTT
TRBJ2-7,TRBV5-1,TRBD1,-,CASTPIPTGQSEQYF,TGCGCCAGCACTCCCATTCCGACAGGGCAATCCGAGCAGTACTTC
TRBJ1-1,TRBV2,-,-,CASSGGMGTEAFF,TGTGCCAGCAGCGGAGGGATGGGGACTGAAGCTTTCTTT
TRBJ1-3,TRBV29-1,-,-,CSVGEHSGNTIYF,TGCAGCGTCGGAGAGCACTCTGGAAACACCATATATTTT
TRBJ2-7,TRBV28,TRBD1,-,CASSHRTGESEQYF,TGTGCCAGCAGCCACCGGACAGGGGAGTCCGAGCAGTACTTC
TRBJ1-2,TRBV5-1,-,few,CASSLAADTGYTF,TGCGCCAGCAGCTTGGCCGCTGACACTGGCTACACCTTC
TRBJ2-1,TRBV5-1,TRBD2,-,CASSSGLTSGGYNEQFF,TGCGCCAGCAGCTCCGGATTGACTAGCGGGGGATACAATGAGCAGTTCTTC
TRBJ2-7,TRBV29-1,-,-,CSVEEVEGYEQYF,TGCAGCGTTGAGGAGGTTGAGGGCTACGAGCAGTACTTC
TRBJ1-3,TRBV5-1,-,few,CASSSGRVADTIYF,TGCGCCAGCAGCTCGGGCAGGGTTGCTGACACCATATATTTT
TRBJ2-1,TRBV27,TRBD1,-,CASSQQGAKREQFF,TGTGCCAGCAGCCAGCAGGGGGCGAAGAGGGAGCAGTTCTTC
TRBJ2-7,TRBV7-9,TRBD1,-,CASSYPGSGQGKEQYF,TGTGCCAGCAGCTATCCGGGTTCTGGACAGGGGAAGGAGCAGTACTTC
TRBJ1-2,TRBV21-1,-,-,CASSKGRDSINYGYTF,TGTGCCAGCAGCAAAGGACGGGACAGTATCAACTATGGCTACACCTTC
TRBJ1-2,TRBV7-9,-,once,CASSLEVSVNYGYTF,TGTGCCAGCAGCTTAGAGGTCAGCGTCAACTATGGCTACACCTTC
TRBJ1-4,TRBV2,-,-,CASTSLRGNEKLFF,TGTGCCAGCACATCGTTAAGGGGTAATGAAAAACTGTTTTTT
TRBJ1-2,TRBV30,-,few,CAWSVTGISGYTF,TGTGCCTGGAGTGTCACCGGGATCTCTGGCTACACCTTC
TRBJ2-1,TRBV10-3,-,-,CAISPGDRGLTSGGSYNEQFF,TGTGCCATCAGTCCAGGGGACAGGGGGCTGACTAGCGGGGGCTCCTACAATGAGCAGTTCTTC
TRBJ1-2,TRBV28,-,-,CASSFSGQDYGYTF,TGTGCCAGCAGTTTCTCGGGACAAGACTATGGCTACACCTTC
TRBJ2-3,TRBV30,-,-,CAWSVLRTVTSTDTQYF,TGTGCCTGGAGTGTACTACGGACAGTCACTAGCACAGATACGCAGTATTTT
TRBJ1-1,TRBV6-5,TRBD1,once,CASIRQGANTEAFF,TGTGCCAGTATAAGACAGGGGGCGAACACTGAAGCTTTCTTT
TRBJ2-5,TRBV2,-,-,CASGAGGETQYF,TGTGCCAGCGGGGCAGGGGGGGAGACCCAGTACTTC
TRBJ1-6,TRBV19,TRBD1,-,CASLRDRYSPLHF,TGTGCCAGCCTACGGGACAGATATTCACCCCTCCACTTT
TRBJ1-1,TRBV4-3,-,few,CASSQGETESDAEAFF,TGCGCCAGCAGCCAAGGCGAAACAGAGTCCGACGCTGAAGCTTTCTTT
TRBJ2-2,TRBV2,-,-,CASSDTNTGELFF,TGTGCCAGCAGTGATACGAACACCGGGGAGCTGTTTTTT
TRBJ2-1,TRBV6-4,TRBD2,few,CASSLAGGFYNEQFF,TGTGCCAGCAGTCTAGCGGGGGGGTTCTACAATGAGCAGTTCTTC
TRBJ2-5,TRBV7-9,-,-,CASSSPSYQETQYF,TGTGCCAGCAGCTCCCCTTCGTACCAAGAGACCCAGTACTTC
TRBJ1-6,TRBV4-2,TRBD1,-,CASSSSPGQGSSPLHF,TGTGCCAGCAGCTCATCACCGGGACAGGGGAGTTCACCCCTCCACTTT
TRBJ2-3,TRBV9,TRBD2,few,CASSEGLASFHTDTQYF,TGTGCCAGCAGCGAGGGACTAGCTTCCTTCCATACAGATACGCAGTATTTT
TRBJ2-3,TRBV29-1,-,-,CSVEQGVVTDTQYF,TGCAGCGTTGAACAAGGGGTGGTCACAGATACGCAGTATTTT
TRBJ1-5,TRBV27,-,-,CASSPRAVSNQPQHF,TGTGCCAGCAGTCCCAGGGCAGTTAGCAATCAGCCCCAGCATTTT
TRBJ2-3,TRBV15,TRBD2,-,CATSTQRTGGPTDTQYF,TGTGCCACCAGCACCCAGAGAACGGGGGGGCCGACAGATACGCAGTATTTT
TRBJ1-3,TRBV7-8,-,once,CASSLAGAGQKRDTIYF,TGTGCCAGCAGCTTAGCGGGGGCAGGGCAAAAAAGGGACACCATATATTTT
TRBJ1-4,TRBV30,-,-,CAWSITGTNEKLFF,TGTGCCTGGAGTATTACAGGAACTAATGAAAAACTGTTTTTT
TRBJ2-1,TRBV5-8,TRBD2,-,CASSLASGISNSYNEQFF,TGTGCCAGCAGCTTGGCTAGCGGGATTTCAAACTCCTACAATGAGCAGTTCTTC
TRBJ1-2,TRBV28,TRBD1,-,CASSSPTGGNRNGYTF,TGTGCCAGCAGTTCACCGACAGGGGGCAATAGAAATGGCTACACCTTC
TRBJ1-1,TRBV4-2,TRBD1,medium-sized,CASSPPGDSDEAFF,TGTGCCAGCAGCCCCCCAGGGGACAGCGATGAAGCTTTCTTT
TRBJ1-2,TRBV4-2,TRBD1,-,CASSQDLKDRDYGYTF,TGTGCCAGCAGCCAAGATTTGAAAGACAGGGACTATGGCTACACCTTC
TRBJ2-5,TRBV7-8,-,-,CASSSRETQYF,TGTGCCAGCAGCTCCAGGGAGACCCAGTACTTC
TRBJ1-2,TRBV19,TRBD1,-,CASSTLTGEGDYGYTF,TGTGCCAGTAGCACACTCACAGGGGAAGGTGACTATGGCTACACCTTC
TRBJ1-1,TRBV7-6,-,-,CASSTSRRGGMNTEAFF,TGTGCCAGCAGTACCTCAAGGCGGGGTGGCATGAACACTGAAGCTTTCTTT